The 31 T cell receptor beta chains below come from one sample, sequenced in a study of blood T cell repertoires in COVID-19. Measured with immunoSEQ multiplex PCR; TCRdb has only the in-frame clones, and not every one. Among about 110,000 clones listed, roughly four fifths were seen once. Sequenced material: peripheral blood. These TCRs come from a man at least 80 years old with COVID-19, enrolled during active disease.

The chain joins TRBV18 to TRBJ2-2; TRBD2 is a possible D gene (7 bases). The germline CDR1 and CDR2 sequences are KGHSH and LQKENI. The CDR3 contains 16 residues. V was shortened by 4 bases and J by 1 base, with 13 bases between the two germline ends. The CDR3: CASSRGGGWNTGELFF. CDR3 sequence (DNA): TGTGCCAGCTCACGCGGGGGCGGTTGGAACACCGGGGAGCTGTTTTTT.

In this sample, this clone turned up a few times. The chain couples TRBV24-1 to TRBJ2-4, with 7 bases that match TRBD2. CDR1 is KGHDR, CDR2 SFDVKD, per germline. V shed 2 bases, J shed 6 bases, and the junction held 6 bases outside the gene matches. The CDR3 loop spans 15 amino acids. The CDR3 reads CATSDWGPSGNIQYF. CDR3 nucleotides: TGTGCCACCAGTGATTGGGGTCCTAGCGGAAACATTCAGTACTTC.

The V call is TRBV10-2, the J call TRBJ2-7; 9 bases are shared with TRBD1. With 9 bases clipped from V and 0 bases from J, the junction kept 3 bases outside the gene matches. Germline V gene sequence: CDR1 WSHSY, CDR2 SAAADI. The CDR3 loop spans 13 amino acids. CDR3 sequence reads: CASRQGGSYEQYF. CDR3 DNA: TGCGCCAGTAGACAGGGGGGCTCCTACGAGCAGTACTTC.

The chain has TRBV6-5 and TRBJ1-3, with D hard to call. V was shortened by 2 bases and J by 0 bases, with 5 bases between the two germline ends. Germline V gives CDR1 MNHEY, CDR2 SVGAGI. The CDR3 spans 14 residues. The CDR3 sequence: CASSYGGSGNTIYF. The DNA of the CDR3 is TGTGCCAGCAGTTACGGAGGCTCTGGAAACACCATATATTTT.

The V and J genes are TRBV9 and TRBJ2-2; D call uncertain. Germline V gene lookup returns CDR1 SGDLS and CDR2 YYNGEE. This CDR3 has 16 residues. Trimming stripped 1 base from V and 5 bases from J, with 15 bases between. The CDR3 DNA reads TGTGCCAGCAGCGTAAGATTAGCCATGAGGACCGGGGAGCTGTTTTTT. Translation: CASSVRLAMRTGELFF. The full variable domain, with the rest looked up from reference TRBV9 and TRBJ2-2, is DSGVTQTPKHLITATGQRVTLRCSPRSGDLSVYWYQQSLDQGLQFLIQYYNGEERAKGNILERFSAQQFPDLHSELNLSSLELGDSALYFCASSVRLAMRTGELFFGEGSRLTVL.

The chain recombines TRBV18 with TRBJ2-3; 12 nucleotides agree with TRBD1. The CDR3 totals 16 residues. Germline-derived CDR1 and CDR2 are KGHSH and LQKENI. The trim removed 3 bases at V and 2 bases at J, leaving 3 bases unmatched. The CDR3 coding sequence is TGTGCCAGCTCACCGGGACAGGGGGCTTTCACAGATACGCAGTATTTT. Residues: CASSPGQGAFTDTQYF.

The chain recombines TRBV28 with TRBJ2-7, with 8 bases fitting TRBD1. The junction had 10 bases not matched to a gene; V was cut back by 4 bases and J by 5 bases. Germline assignment: CDR1 MDHEN and CDR2 SYDVKM. The CDR3 loop spans 15 amino acids. The CDR3 sequence: CASSSLGQGRDEQYF. CDR3 sequence (DNA): TGTGCCAGCAGTTCCCTAGGACAGGGACGAGACGAGCAGTACTTC.

This clone was detected only a few times. The V call is TRBV3-1 (or the pseudogene TRBV3-2), the J call TRBJ2-1, with D perhaps matching TRBD2 (6 bases). Trimming took off 2 bases at V and 8 bases at J, with 13 bases between the two ends. CDR3 size: 14 residues. Germline CDR1 reads LGHDT; CDR2 reads YNNKEL (reference sequence). CDR3 bases: TGTGCCAGCAGCCAATTGCGCAGCGGGCATGAGCAGTTCTTC. This translates into CASSQLRSGHEQFF.

The chain links TRBV6-2 or TRBV6-3 to TRBJ2-7; no clear D. The CDR3 has 12 amino acids. Germline V gene sequence: CDR1 MNHEY, CDR2 SVGEGT. V lost 5 bases and J 4 bases, leaving 9 bases between the germline ends. As DNA, the CDR3 is TGTGCCAGCAGTCCCCTATCTTACGAGCAGTACTTC. It yields the protein CASSPLSYEQYF.

This clone was counted once. The chain employs TRBV7-9 and TRBJ2-3; perhaps TRBD2 as D (5 bases). Germline CDR1 and CDR2: SEHNR and FQNEAQ (reference sequence). The V and J ends lost 3 bases and 3 bases respectively, with 19 bases between them. The CDR3 length is 17 residues. The DNA of the CDR3 is TGTGCCAGCAGCTTGCTAGCTCCGCCATCGGCGACAGATACGCAGTATTTT. Its translation: CASSLLAPPSATDTQYF.

CDR3 DNA sequence: TGTGCCACCAGGGCAGAAAACAATGAGCAGTTCTTC. It is translated as CATRAENNEQFF. The J gene is TRBJ2-1, the V gene TRBV24-1; D is unclear. V lost 7 bases and J lost 5, with 8 bases in between. Germline V gene sequence: CDR1 KGHDR, CDR2 SFDVKD. The CDR3 spans 12 residues.

This chain connects TRBV28 to TRBJ1-1; 9 bases are a match to TRBD1. The CDR3 runs to 14 residues. With V trimmed by 5 bases and J by 2 bases, 3 bases remained unmatched. Germline V CDR1 and CDR2: MDHEN, SYDVKM. The CDR3 loop reads CASSPGQGNTEAFF. The CDR3 DNA reads as TGTGCCAGCAGTCCGGGACAGGGAAACACTGAAGCTTTCTTT. Full variable domain (rest looked up from reference TRBV28 and TRBJ1-1): DVKVTQSSRYLVKRTGEKVFLECVQDMDHENMFWYRQDPGLGLRLIYFSYDVKMKEKGDIPEGYSVSREKKERFSLILESASTNQTSMYLCASSPGQGNTEAFFGQGTRLTVV.

The gene calls are TRBV19 and TRBJ1-2; D is unresolved. CDR1 and CDR2 from the germline V gene are LNHDA and SQIVND (reference sequence). CDR3 length: 14 amino acids. V was clipped by 7 bases and J by 4 bases, with 16 bases between them. The CDR3 region has the DNA TGTGCCAGTACTGACGACGCGGCTTTCTATGGCTACACCTTC. Translated, it gives CASTDDAAFYGYTF. Together with reference TRBV19 and TRBJ1-2, the CDR3 gives the full variable domain: DGGITQSPKYLFRKEGQNVTLSCEQNLNHDAMYWYRQDPGQGLRLIYYSQIVNDFQKGDIAEGYSVSREKKESFPLTVTSAQKNPTAFYLCASTDDAAFYGYTFGSGTRLTVV.

The chain carries TRBV7-8 and TRBJ1-2; 9 bases map to TRBD1. Germline lookup yields CDR1 SGHVS and CDR2 FQNEAQ. The CDR3 runs 15 residues. The junction had 8 bases not matched to a gene; V was cut back by 5 bases and J by 4 bases. Here the CDR3 reads CASSGEGQGVYGYTF. The CDR3 nucleotides are TGTGCCAGCAGCGGAGAGGGACAGGGAGTCTATGGCTACACCTTC.

The table lists this clone with a few counts. The chain recombines TRBV2 with TRBJ1-1; D is perhaps TRBD1 (6 bases). The V end lost 8 bases, the J end lost 1 base, and 11 bases lay between the germline ends. The CDR3 contains 13 residues. Germline-derived CDR1 and CDR2 are SNHLY and FYNNEI. The CDR3: CASALTGNTEAFF. CDR3 sequence (DNA): TGTGCCAGCGCGCTGACAGGGAACACTGAAGCTTTCTTT.

The chain uses TRBV19 and TRBJ2-1; D is undetermined. The ends were cut back, 5 bases at V and 0 bases at J, with 23 bases in the middle. The CDR3 has 19 amino acids. CDR1 LNHDA and CDR2 SQIVND come from the germline V gene (reference sequence). CDR3 protein: CASSSIQFRVWSSYNEQFF. The CDR3, as DNA: TGTGCCAGTAGTTCAATTCAGTTCAGAGTTTGGAGCTCCTACAATGAGCAGTTCTTC.

The gene calls are TRBV10-3 and TRBJ2-7; 11 positions match TRBD2. Germline V gene sequence: CDR1 ENHRY, CDR2 SYGVKD. With V trimmed by 1 base and J by 0 bases, 8 bases remained unmatched. The CDR3 is 18 amino acids. The CDR3 here is CAISEWASGRRSSYEQYF. The CDR3 DNA reads TGTGCCATCAGTGAGTGGGCTAGCGGGAGGCGGAGCTCCTACGAGCAGTACTTC.

The chain has TRBV4-1 and TRBJ2-4, with 9 positions matching TRBD1. Trimming removed 0 bases from V and 9 bases from J; junction bases left unmatched: 15. CDR3 length: 18 residues. Germline V gene sequence: CDR1 MGHRA, CDR2 YSYEKL. The CDR3 DNA sequence: TGCGCCAGCAGCCAAGATAAGGGACAGGGCTTTAGGGACAGCATTCAGTACTTC. This gives the protein CASSQDKGQGFRDSIQYF.

This chain joins TRBV28 and TRBJ1-5; D perhaps matches TRBD1 (5 bases). This CDR3 region has 15 residues. In germline, CDR1 is MDHEN, CDR2 SYDVKM. V dropped 6 bases and J dropped 4 bases, with 16 bases sitting between them. CDR3 residues: CASSPNPGLNQPQHF. In nucleotides, the CDR3 is TGTGCCAGCAGCCCTAACCCGGGACTAAATCAGCCCCAGCATTTT.

J is TRBJ1-2 and V is TRBV30; D not certain. The V and J ends lost 0 bases and 5 bases respectively, with 7 bases between them. Germline V lookup: CDR1 GTSNPN, CDR2 SVGIG (reference sequence). The CDR3 runs to 12 residues. The CDR3 bases are TGTGCCTGGAGTGTATTGGCTTATGGCTACACCTTC. Protein: CAWSVLAYGYTF.

This chain links TRBV3-1 (or the pseudogene TRBV3-2) with TRBJ2-5; D unresolved. Germline V lookup: CDR1 LGHDT, CDR2 YNNKEL (reference sequence). Trimming took 2 bases from V and 0 from J, leaving 10 bases between them. The CDR3 runs 15 residues. The CDR3 sequence is CASSQNSGNQETQYF. The CDR3 region has the DNA TGTGCCAGCAGCCAAAATTCAGGTAACCAAGAGACCCAGTACTTC.

V gene TRBV28 combines with J gene TRBJ1-2; D remains unclear. Trimming stripped 5 bases from V and 6 bases from J, with 19 bases between. This CDR3 spans 15 amino acids. Germline lookup yields CDR1 MDHEN and CDR2 SYDVKM. CDR3 DNA: TGTGCCAGCAGTCCCCTGGTTGGCAGTAGCGATGGCTACACCTTC. Its protein is CASSPLVGSSDGYTF.

The rearrangement uses TRBV19 and TRBJ2-1; 12 bases are shared with TRBD2. V lost 8 bases to trimming and J lost 4 bases; unmatched junction nucleotides: 18. Germline CDR1 is LNHDA and CDR2 is SQIVND (reference sequence). The CDR3 runs 19 residues. In DNA, the CDR3 is TGTGCCAGTCGCCATCAAACTAGCGGGAGGTCTCTTGCATACAATGAGCAGTTCTTC. Its translation is CASRHQTSGRSLAYNEQFF.

CDR3 in amino acids: CASSPEQGPSPLHF. For the CDR3, the DNA is TGTGCCAGCTCACCTGAACAGGGGCCTTCACCCCTCCACTTT. The chain couples TRBV18 to TRBJ1-6; 7 bases match TRBD1. The CDR3 extends over 14 amino acids. Looked up from germline, CDR1 is KGHSH and CDR2 is LQKENI. With 3 bases clipped from V and 9 bases from J, the junction kept 5 bases outside the gene matches.

The V and J genes are TRBV5-8 and TRBJ1-2, with D hard to call. Germline loops: CDR1 SGHTS, CDR2 YDEGEE. The ends were cut back, 2 bases at V and 4 bases at J, with 6 bases in the middle. The CDR3 runs to 12 residues. This chain's CDR3 is CASSLQSYGYTF. The CDR3 DNA is TGTGCCAGCAGCTTACAGAGCTATGGCTACACCTTC.

The chain combines TRBV27 with TRBJ1-2; 10 bases map to TRBD1. CDR1 and CDR2 from the germline V gene are MNHEY and SMNVEV (reference sequence). V was clipped by 4 bases and J by 5 bases; unmatched bases: 16. The CDR3 has 18 residues. The CDR3 region is CASSSIQGGQGLRYGYTF. The DNA of the CDR3 is TGTGCCAGCAGTTCTATTCAGGGGGGACAGGGGCTAAGGTATGGCTACACCTTC.

CDR3 sequence: CASSFPPGTSGTNIQYF. As DNA, the CDR3 is TGTGCCAGTAGTTTCCCTCCCGGGACTAGCGGGACGAACATTCAGTACTTC. The chain links TRBV19 to TRBJ2-4; 13 nucleotides line up with TRBD2. J was trimmed by 7 bases and V by 5 bases; bases with no gene match: 11. This CDR3 has 17 amino acids. Germline CDR1 is LNHDA and CDR2 is SQIVND (reference sequence).

This rearrangement joins TRBV12-3 or TRBV12-4 to TRBJ2-1; D remains ambiguous. The CDR3 spans 12 residues. Trimming stripped 7 bases from V and 16 bases from J, with 20 bases between. The CDR3 spells CASTTQSEYCFF. CDR3 DNA: TGTGCCAGCACCACCCAGTCGGAGTATTGTTTCTTC.

The genes are TRBV6-2 or TRBV6-3 and TRBJ2-5; TRBD1 matches at 11 bases. J lost 5 bases, V lost 6 bases, and 14 bases had no gene match. Germline V lookup: CDR1 MNHEY, CDR2 SVGEGT. CDR3 length: 17 amino acids. The CDR3 DNA reads TGTGCCAGCAGCGGACAGGGGGCGACCCCCTTAAAGGAGACCCAGTACTTC. Translating gives CASSGQGATPLKETQYF.

The V and J genes are TRBV29-1 and TRBJ1-6; tentatively, D is TRBD1 (6 bases). The germline V and J ends were trimmed by 7 bases and 7 bases, with 17 bases remaining between them. Germline V gene lookup returns CDR1 SQVTM and CDR2 ANQGSEA. The CDR3 is 14 amino acids. CDR3 coding DNA: TGCAGCGCCCAGACAGGCCCCGAAAATTCACCCCTCCACTTT. Translated: CSAQTGPENSPLHF.

The V call is TRBV4-2, the J call TRBJ1-1; 10 positions agree with TRBD1. Germline loops: CDR1 LGHNA, CDR2 YNFKEQ. Losses at the gene ends were 0 bases for V and 5 bases for J; bases not matched to a gene: 6. CDR3 length: 16 amino acids. The CDR3 bases are TGTGCCAGCAGCCAAGACCTCGGACAGGGGGGAACTGAAGCTTTCTTT. This translates into CASSQDLGQGGTEAFF.